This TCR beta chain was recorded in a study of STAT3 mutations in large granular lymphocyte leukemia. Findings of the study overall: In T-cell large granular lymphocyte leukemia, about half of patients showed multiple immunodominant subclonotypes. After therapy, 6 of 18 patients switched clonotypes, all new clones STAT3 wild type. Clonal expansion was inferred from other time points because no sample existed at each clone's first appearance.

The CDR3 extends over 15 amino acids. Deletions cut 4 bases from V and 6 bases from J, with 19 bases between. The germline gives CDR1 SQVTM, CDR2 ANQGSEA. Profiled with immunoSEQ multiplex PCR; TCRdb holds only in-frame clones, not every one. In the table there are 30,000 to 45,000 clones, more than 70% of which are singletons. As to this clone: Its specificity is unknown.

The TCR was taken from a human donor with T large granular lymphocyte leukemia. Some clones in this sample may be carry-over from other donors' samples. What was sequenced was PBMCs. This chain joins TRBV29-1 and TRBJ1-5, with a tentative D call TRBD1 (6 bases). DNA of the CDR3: TGCAGCGTTGGAGAACGGGGGGGCGGCGTTCAGCCCCAGCATTTT. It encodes CSVGERGGGVQPQHF.